Shown below are 12 T cell receptor beta chains from a single sample sequenced in a study of pediatric ulcerative colitis. Using immunoSEQ multiplex PCR, the repertoire was profiled, and TCRdb retains in-frame clones only, with some absent. The sample carries 32,000 or so clones, around 82% recorded once. Sequenced input: blood. The receptors come from a boy under 18 with severe ulcerative colitis.

The V gene is TRBV25-1, the J gene TRBJ2-2; the D call may be TRBD1 or TRBD2 (5 bases each). Trimming shortened V by 3 bases and J by 4 bases, and 21 bases separated the two germline ends. Germline CDR1 reads MGHDK; CDR2 reads SYGVNS. The CDR3 spans 18 residues. In nucleotides, the CDR3 is TGTGCCAGCAGTGATCCCGGGACGTCACCTCGGAGCACCGGGGAGCTGTTTTTT. Protein: CASSDPGTSPRSTGELFF. The variable domain in full, completed from reference TRBV25-1 and TRBJ2-2, reads EADIYQTPRYLVIGTGKKITLECSQTMGHDKMYWYQQDPGMELHLIHYSYGVNSTEKGDLSSESTVSRIRTEHFPLTLESARPSHTSQYLCASSDPGTSPRSTGELFFGEGSRLTVL.

Only a few counts were recorded for this clone. The CDR3 here is CASSSEGYIGYTF. The CDR3 DNA reads TGCGCCAGCAGCTCGGAGGGGTATATTGGCTACACCTTC. This chain connects TRBV5-1 to TRBJ1-2, with D perhaps matching TRBD1 (5 bases). V was clipped by 3 bases and J by 7 bases, with 13 bases between them. CDR1 is SGHRS, CDR2 YFSETQ, per germline. The CDR3 sequence is 13 residues long.

V gene TRBV18 combines with J gene TRBJ2-7; TRBD1 agrees at 8 bases. CDR1 is KGHSH, CDR2 LQKENI, per germline. Trimming took 3 bases from V and 0 from J; bases not matched to a gene: 7. There are 16 residues in the CDR3. The chain's CDR3 is CASSPSRDRRSYEQYF. As DNA, the CDR3 is TGTGCCAGCTCACCGAGCCGGGACAGGCGCTCCTACGAGCAGTACTTC.

V usage is TRBV28 and J usage is TRBJ1-3; D gene ambiguous. The CDR3 is made up of 14 amino acids. From germline, CDR1 is MDHEN and CDR2 SYDVKM. Trimming pared 8 bases from V and 0 bases from J, leaving 11 bases between. As DNA, the CDR3 is TGTGCCAGCGGTAGAATATACTCTGGAAACACCATATATTTT. This codes for CASGRIYSGNTIYF.

This rearrangement joins TRBV30 to TRBJ1-6; D possibly corresponds to TRBD1 (5 bases). CDR1 GTSNPN and CDR2 SVGIG come from the germline V gene (reference sequence). The CDR3 contains 11 residues. V was clipped by 7 bases and J by 11 bases, with 12 bases between them. The CDR3 DNA sequence: TGTGCCTCGGGGGGAGACGCACCCCTCCACTTT. Its translation: CASGGDAPLHF.

The chain has TRBV2 and TRBJ2-1; 13 bases fit TRBD2. Unmatched junction bases numbered 10, after V lost 0 bases and J lost 8 bases. CDR3 length: 18 amino acids. Germline V CDR1 and CDR2: SNHLY, FYNNEI. CDR3 region: CASSEALRWTSGGDEQFF. In nucleotides, the CDR3 is TGTGCCAGCAGTGAAGCGCTTCGGTGGACTAGCGGGGGAGATGAGCAGTTCTTC. Combining the CDR3 with reference TRBV2 and TRBJ2-1 gives the whole variable domain EPEVTQTPSHQVTQMGQEVILRCVPISNHLYFYWYRQILGQKVEFLVSFYNNEISEKSEIFDDQFSVERPDGSNFTLKIRSTKLEDSAMYFCASSEALRWTSGGDEQFFGPGTRLTVL.

The rearrangement uses TRBV30 and TRBJ1-4; 11 bases fit TRBD1. V dropped 6 bases and J dropped 4; count of bases not matched to a gene: 7. There are 15 residues in the CDR3. CDR1 and CDR2 (germline): GTSNPN, SVGIG (reference sequence). DNA for the CDR3: TGTGCCTGTCCGGGACAGGGGGTTCATAATGAAAAACTGTTTTTT. It translates to CACPGQGVHNEKLFF.

V is TRBV30 and J is TRBJ2-5; D is unclear. Trimming left V 3 bases short and J 2 bases short, with 13 bases between. CDR1 GTSNPN and CDR2 SVGIG come from the germline V gene (reference sequence). The CDR3 runs to 14 residues. The DNA of the CDR3 is TGTGCCTGGAGCCTTGGATACTCACAAGAGACCCAGTACTTC. Protein: CAWSLGYSQETQYF.

J is TRBJ2-5 and V is TRBV6-5; a possible D gene is TRBD2 (6 bases). CDR1 and CDR2 (germline): MNHEY, SVGAGI. Deletions cut 0 bases from V and 5 bases from J, with 16 bases between. The CDR3 sequence is 16 residues long. CDR3 amino acids: CASSYSGRGRWETQYF. CDR3 DNA: TGTGCCAGCAGTTACTCCGGACGGGGGAGATGGGAGACCCAGTACTTC.

This chain joins TRBV10-1 and TRBJ2-1; 10 bases fit TRBD2. J lost 4 bases, V lost 11 bases, and 8 bases had no gene match. Germline V gives CDR1 WNHNN, CDR2 SYGVQD (reference sequence). This CDR3 contains 14 residues. The DNA of the CDR3 is TGCGCCCGACGCGGACTAGCGGTTTACAATGAGCAGTTCTTC. Encoded protein: CARRGLAVYNEQFF.

The chain combines TRBV6-6 with TRBJ2-1, with D maybe TRBD1 (5 bases). This CDR3 spans 11 amino acids. From germline, CDR1 is MNHNY and CDR2 SVGAGI (reference sequence). The germline V and J ends were trimmed by 7 bases and 12 bases, with 13 bases remaining between them. CDR3: CASTQGAVQFF. In DNA form, the CDR3 reads TGTGCCAGCACCCAAGGGGCGGTGCAGTTCTTC.

The CDR3: CASSEEGSGANVLTF. CDR3 bases: TGTGCCAGCAGTGAAGAGGGGTCTGGGGCCAACGTCCTGACTTTC. This sequence joins TRBV6-1 and TRBJ2-6; possibly TRBD1 for D (5 bases). The V end was cut by 1 base, the J end by 1 base, with 5 bases between. This CDR3 has 15 residues. Germline CDR1 reads MNHNS; CDR2 reads SASEGT.